A single sample gave rise to the 2 T cell receptor beta chains below, sequenced in a study of shared clonotypes between healthy human individuals. Generated by immunoSEQ multiplex PCR, the TCRdb table keeps only in-frame clones and is missing some. Of millions of clones listed, approximately 93% are singletons. Sequencing was done on a sample of naive CD4+ T cells from PBMCs. Subset defined: CD45RA+ positively selected. The receptors shown here come from a man aged 18-30 years in good health. Some clones in this sample may be carry-over from other donors' samples.

This clone was seen a handful of times. The V call is TRBV28, the J call TRBJ1-1; D gene uncertain. The CDR3 runs to 13 residues. Germline assignment: CDR1 MDHEN and CDR2 SYDVKM. Trimming took off 7 bases at V and 1 base at J, with 10 bases between the two ends. This CDR3 is CASTGWSNTEAFF. The CDR3, as DNA: TGTGCCAGCACAGGTTGGTCGAACACTGAAGCTTTCTTT.

V usage is TRBV28 and J usage is TRBJ2-7; 7 bases align to TRBD1. The V gene end was trimmed by 2 bases and the J gene end by 2 bases; junction bases not matched to a gene: 3. Per the germline V gene, CDR1 is MDHEN and CDR2 is SYDVKM. CDR3 size: 14 residues. The CDR3 reads CASSLRDSTYEQYF. CDR3 nucleotide sequence: TGTGCCAGCAGTTTACGGGACAGCACCTACGAGCAGTACTTC.